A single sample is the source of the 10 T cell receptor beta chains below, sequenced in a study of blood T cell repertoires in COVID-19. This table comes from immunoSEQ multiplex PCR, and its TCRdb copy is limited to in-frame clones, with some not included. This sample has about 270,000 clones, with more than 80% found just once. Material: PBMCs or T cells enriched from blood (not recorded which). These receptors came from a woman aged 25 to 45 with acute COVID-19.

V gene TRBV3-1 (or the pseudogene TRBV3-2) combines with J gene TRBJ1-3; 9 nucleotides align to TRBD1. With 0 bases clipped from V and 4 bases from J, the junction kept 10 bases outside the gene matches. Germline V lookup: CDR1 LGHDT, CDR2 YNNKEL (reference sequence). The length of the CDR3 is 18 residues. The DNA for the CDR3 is TGTGCCAGCAGCCAAGACGCGACAGGGGGATGGGAAGGAAACACCATATATTTT. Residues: CASSQDATGGWEGNTIYF.

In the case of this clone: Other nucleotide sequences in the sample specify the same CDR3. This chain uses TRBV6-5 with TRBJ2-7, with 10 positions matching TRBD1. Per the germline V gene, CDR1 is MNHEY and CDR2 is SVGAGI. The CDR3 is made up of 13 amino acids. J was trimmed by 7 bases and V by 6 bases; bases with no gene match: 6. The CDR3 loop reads CASSRDRGYEQYF. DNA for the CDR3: TGTGCCAGCAGCCGGGACAGGGGTTATGAGCAGTACTTC.

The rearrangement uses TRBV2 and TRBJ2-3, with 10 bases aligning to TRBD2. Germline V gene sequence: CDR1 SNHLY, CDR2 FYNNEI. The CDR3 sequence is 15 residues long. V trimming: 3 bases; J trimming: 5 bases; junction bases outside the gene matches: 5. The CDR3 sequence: CASSDLAGVQDTQYF. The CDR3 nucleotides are TGTGCCAGCAGTGATCTAGCGGGAGTACAAGATACGCAGTATTTT.

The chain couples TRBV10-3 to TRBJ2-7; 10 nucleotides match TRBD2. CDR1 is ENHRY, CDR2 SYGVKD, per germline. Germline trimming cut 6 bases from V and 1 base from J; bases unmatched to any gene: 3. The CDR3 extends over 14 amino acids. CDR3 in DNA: TGTGCCATCAGCGAGCGGGAGGGTTCCTACGAGCAGTACTTC. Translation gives CAISEREGSYEQYF.

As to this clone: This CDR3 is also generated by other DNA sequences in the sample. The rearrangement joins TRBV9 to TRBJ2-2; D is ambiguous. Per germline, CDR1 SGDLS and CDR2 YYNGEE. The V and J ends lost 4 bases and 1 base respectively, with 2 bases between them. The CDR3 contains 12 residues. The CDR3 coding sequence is TGTGCCAGCAGCCAGAACACCGGGGAGCTGTTTTTT. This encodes CASSQNTGELFF. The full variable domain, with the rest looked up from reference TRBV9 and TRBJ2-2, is DSGVTQTPKHLITATGQRVTLRCSPRSGDLSVYWYQQSLDQGLQFLIQYYNGEERAKGNILERFSAQQFPDLHSELNLSSLELGDSALYFCASSQNTGELFFGEGSRLTVL.

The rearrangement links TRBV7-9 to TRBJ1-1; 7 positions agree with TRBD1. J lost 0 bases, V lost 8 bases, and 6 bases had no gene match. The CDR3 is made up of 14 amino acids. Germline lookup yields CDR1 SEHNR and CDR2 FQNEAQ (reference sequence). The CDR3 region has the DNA TGTGCCAGCCTTCGGGACAGCATGAACACTGAAGCTTTCTTT. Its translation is CASLRDSMNTEAFF. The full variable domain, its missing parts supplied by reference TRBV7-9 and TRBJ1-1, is DTGVSQNPRHKITKRGQNVTFRCDPISEHNRLYWYRQTLGQGPEFLTYFQNEAQLEKSRLLSDRFSAERPKGSFSTLEIQRTEQGDSAMYLCASLRDSMNTEAFFGQGTRLTVV.

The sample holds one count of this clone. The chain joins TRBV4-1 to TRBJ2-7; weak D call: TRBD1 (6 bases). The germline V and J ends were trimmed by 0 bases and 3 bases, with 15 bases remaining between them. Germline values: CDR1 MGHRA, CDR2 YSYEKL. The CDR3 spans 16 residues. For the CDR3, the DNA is TGCGCCAGCAGCCAAGATATGCTTGCAGGGGTCTACGAGCAGTACTTC. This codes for CASSQDMLAGVYEQYF.

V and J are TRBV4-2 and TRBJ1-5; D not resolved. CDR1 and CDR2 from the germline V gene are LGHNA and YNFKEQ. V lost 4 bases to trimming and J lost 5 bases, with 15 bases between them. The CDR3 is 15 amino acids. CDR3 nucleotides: TGTGCCAGCAGCCCGGAAGGCAGGTTCGATCAGCCCCAGCATTTT. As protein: CASSPEGRFDQPQHF.

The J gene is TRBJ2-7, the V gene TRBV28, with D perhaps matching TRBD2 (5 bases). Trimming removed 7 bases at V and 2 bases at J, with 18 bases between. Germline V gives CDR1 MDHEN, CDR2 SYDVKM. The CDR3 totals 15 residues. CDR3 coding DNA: TGTGCCAGCAAAGATTACGGAGGCGGAACCTACGAGCAGTACTTC. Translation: CASKDYGGGTYEQYF. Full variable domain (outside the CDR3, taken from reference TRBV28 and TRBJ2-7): DVKVTQSSRYLVKRTGEKVFLECVQDMDHENMFWYRQDPGLGLRLIYFSYDVKMKEKGDIPEGYSVSREKKERFSLILESASTNQTSMYLCASKDYGGGTYEQYFGPGTRLTVT.

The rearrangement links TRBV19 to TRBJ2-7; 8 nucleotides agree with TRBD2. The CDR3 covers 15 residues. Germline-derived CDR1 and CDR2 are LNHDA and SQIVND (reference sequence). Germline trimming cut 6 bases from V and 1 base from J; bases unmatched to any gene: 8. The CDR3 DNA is TGTGCCAGTAGCCCGGGACTAGGCGTATCCTACGAGCAGTACTTC. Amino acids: CASSPGLGVSYEQYF. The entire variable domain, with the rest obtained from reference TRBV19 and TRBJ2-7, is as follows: DGGITQSPKYLFRKEGQNVTLSCEQNLNHDAMYWYRQDPGQGLRLIYYSQIVNDFQKGDIAEGYSVSREKKESFPLTVTSAQKNPTAFYLCASSPGLGVSYEQYFGPGTRLTVT.